This T cell receptor beta chain was identified during a study of CXCR3-negative and CXCR3-positive naive CD8 T cells. UMI-tagged TRB cDNA libraries were built via 5' RACE. TCRdb reprocessed the 5' RACE reads, with one entry per CDR3 protein and no DNA. This sample contains fewer than 60,000 distinct CDR3 sequences. Details on this clonotype: Its antigen is not known.

This CDR3 comprises 14 residues. Germline assignment: CDR1 MDHEN and CDR2 SYDVKM. Naive CD8+ T cells had a CD45RO-CCR7+CD27+CD95- phenotype. Study-wide results and limits: CXCR3 expression dropped partially after cryopreservation, and most assays relied on fresh PBMCs.

This receptor was obtained from a human donor in good health. Some clones in this sample may be carry-over from other donors' samples. Sequences were obtained from naive CXCR3- CD8+ T cells from blood. Subset described: CD45RO-CCR7+CD27+CD95- naive CD8+ T cells lacking CXCR3 (TNR3-). The chain employs TRBV28 and TRBJ2-7; TCRdb indicates TRBD1, and absent DNA this call remains unverified. The CDR3 region is CASSLLGPGYEQYF. The entire variable domain, with the rest obtained from reference TRBV28 and TRBJ2-7, is as follows: DVKVTQSSRYLVKRTGEKVFLECVQDMDHENMFWYRQDPGLGLRLIYFSYDVKMKEKGDIPEGYSVSREKKERFSLILESASTNQTSMYLCASSLLGPGYEQYFGPGTRLTVT.